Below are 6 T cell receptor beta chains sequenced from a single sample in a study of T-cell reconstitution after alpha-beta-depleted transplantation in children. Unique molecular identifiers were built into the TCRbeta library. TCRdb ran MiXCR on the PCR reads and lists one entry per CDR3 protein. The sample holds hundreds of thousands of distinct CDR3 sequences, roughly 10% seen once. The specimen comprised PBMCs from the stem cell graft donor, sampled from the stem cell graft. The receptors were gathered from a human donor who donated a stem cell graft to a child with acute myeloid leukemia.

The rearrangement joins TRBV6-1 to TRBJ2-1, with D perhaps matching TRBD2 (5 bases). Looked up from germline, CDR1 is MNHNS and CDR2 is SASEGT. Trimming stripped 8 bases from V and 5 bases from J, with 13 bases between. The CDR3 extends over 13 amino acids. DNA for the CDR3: TGTGCCAGCTCTACGACTATTGACAATGAGCAGTTCTTC. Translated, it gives CASSTTIDNEQFF.

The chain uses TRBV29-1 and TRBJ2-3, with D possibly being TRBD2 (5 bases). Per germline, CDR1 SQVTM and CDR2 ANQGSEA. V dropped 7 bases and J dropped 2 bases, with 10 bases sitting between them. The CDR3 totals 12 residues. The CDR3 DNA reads TGCAGCGCGGCTAGCATCACAGATACGCAGTATTTT. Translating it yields CSAASITDTQYF.

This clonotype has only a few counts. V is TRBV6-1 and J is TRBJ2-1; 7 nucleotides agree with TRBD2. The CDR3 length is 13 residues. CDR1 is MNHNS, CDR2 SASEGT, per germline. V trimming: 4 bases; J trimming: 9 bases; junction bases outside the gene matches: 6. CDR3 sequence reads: CASSVGTTTEQFF. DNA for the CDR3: TGTGCCAGCAGTGTCGGGACTACTACTGAGCAGTTCTTC.

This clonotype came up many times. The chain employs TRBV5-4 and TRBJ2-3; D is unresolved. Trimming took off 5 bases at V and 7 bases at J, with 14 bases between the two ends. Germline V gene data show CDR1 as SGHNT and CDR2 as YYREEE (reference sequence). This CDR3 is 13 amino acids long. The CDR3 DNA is TGTGCCAGCAGGCCTAATAGGGCGCATACGCAGTATTTT. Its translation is CASRPNRAHTQYF. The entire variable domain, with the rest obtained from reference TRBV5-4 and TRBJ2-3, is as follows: ETGVTQSPTHLIKTRGQQVTLRCSSQSGHNTVSWYQQALGQGPQFIFQYYREEENGRGNFPPRFSGLQFPNYSSELNVNALELDDSALYLCASRPNRAHTQYFGPGTRLTVL.

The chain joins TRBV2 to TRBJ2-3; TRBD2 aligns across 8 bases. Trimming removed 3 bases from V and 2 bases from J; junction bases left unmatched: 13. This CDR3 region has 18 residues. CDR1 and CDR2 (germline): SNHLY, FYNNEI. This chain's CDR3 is CASSERVASGSLTDTQYF. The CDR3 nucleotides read TGTGCCAGCAGTGAGAGAGTAGCGAGCGGGAGCCTCACAGATACGCAGTATTTT.

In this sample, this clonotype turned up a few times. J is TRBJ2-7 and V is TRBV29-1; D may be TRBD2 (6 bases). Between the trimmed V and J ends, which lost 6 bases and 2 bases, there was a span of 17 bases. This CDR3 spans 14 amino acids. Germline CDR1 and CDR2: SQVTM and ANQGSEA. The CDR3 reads CSVAKAGSTYEQYF. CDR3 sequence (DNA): TGCAGCGTCGCAAAGGCGGGATCAACCTACGAGCAGTACTTC.